The following is a T cell receptor (beta chain) sequence with its context. Its antigen is unknown. The ends were cut back, 0 bases at V and 4 bases at J, with 10 bases in the middle. Germline CDR1 reads SGDLS; CDR2 reads YYNGEE. This CDR3 comprises 14 residues. The DNA input per sorted-subset replicate PCR was about 0.2 ug, corresponding to roughly 30,000 T cell genomes. Using immunoSEQ multiplex PCR, the repertoire was profiled, and TCRdb retains in-frame clones only, with some absent. This table has roughly 660,000 clones, less than 95% appearing once. The sample originates from a study of shared clonotypes between healthy human individuals. Study overall: Researchers drew samples from two women and a few men aged 18 to 49. Findings and caveats of the study: Incompleteness in sorted-subset sequencing, despite large depth, was shown by rarefaction.

The sequencing sample was made of memory CD8+ T cells from PBMCs. This sample's subset: CD45RO+ cells pooled with CCR7-negative TemRA cells. V is TRBV9 and J is TRBJ1-2; D is perhaps TRBD1 (6 bases). The TCR originated in a man aged 18-30 years in good health. Some clones in this sample may be carry-over from other donors' samples. The CDR3 loop is CASSVADSVYGYTF. CDR3 nucleotide sequence: TGTGCCAGCAGCGTAGCGGACAGTGTCTATGGCTACACCTTC.